The 3 T cell receptor beta chains below all came from one sample that was sequenced in a study of blood T cell repertoires in COVID-19. Method: immunoSEQ multiplex PCR; TCRdb's copy keeps in-frame clones and lacks some. Of 180,000 or so clones in the sample, 70% to 90% were seen once. Sequences were obtained from peripheral blood. The origin of the receptors is a man in his fifties or sixties with acute or convalescent COVID-19.

This chain links TRBV30 with TRBJ1-6; 12 bases match TRBD1. The junction had 15 bases not matched to a gene; V was cut back by 3 bases and J by 9 bases. This CDR3 contains 18 residues. Looked up from germline, CDR1 is GTSNPN and CDR2 is SVGIG (reference sequence). The CDR3 DNA follows: TGTGCCTGGAGACCCCTCCCCGGGACAGGGGGCGCGAGTTCACCCCTCCACTTT. Translated: CAWRPLPGTGGASSPLHF.

The CDR3 sequence: CAISQDRGEAFF. In nucleotides, the CDR3 is TGTGCCATCAGCCAAGACAGGGGTGAAGCTTTCTTT. The V call is TRBV10-3, the J call TRBJ1-1; 8 bases line up with TRBD1. Germline trimming cut 6 bases from V and 7 bases from J; bases unmatched to any gene: 4. Germline loops: CDR1 ENHRY, CDR2 SYGVKD. The CDR3 sequence is 12 residues long.

The DNA of the CDR3 is TGTGCCAGCAGTGAACTTGAAGGGAGACAGCCCCAGCATTTT. Translated: CASSELEGRQPQHF. The V call is TRBV25-1, the J call TRBJ1-5; no clear D. The CDR3 is 14 residues long. CDR1 and CDR2 from the germline V gene are MGHDK and SYGVNS. Trimming cost V 2 bases and J 7 bases, with 12 bases left between them.